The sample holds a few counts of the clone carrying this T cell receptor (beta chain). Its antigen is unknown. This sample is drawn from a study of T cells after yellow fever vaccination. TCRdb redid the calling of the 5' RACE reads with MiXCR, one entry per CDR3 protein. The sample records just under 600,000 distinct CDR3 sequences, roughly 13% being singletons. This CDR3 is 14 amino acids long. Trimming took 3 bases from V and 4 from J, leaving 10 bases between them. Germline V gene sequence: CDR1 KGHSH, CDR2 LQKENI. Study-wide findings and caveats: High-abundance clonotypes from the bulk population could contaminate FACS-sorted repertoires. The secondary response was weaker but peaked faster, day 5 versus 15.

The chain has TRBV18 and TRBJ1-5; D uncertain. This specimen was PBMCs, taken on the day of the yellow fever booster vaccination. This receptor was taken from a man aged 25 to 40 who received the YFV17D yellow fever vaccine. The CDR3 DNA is TGTGCCAGCTCACCCCGTGACGGAAATCAGCCCCAGCATTTT. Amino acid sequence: CASSPRDGNQPQHF. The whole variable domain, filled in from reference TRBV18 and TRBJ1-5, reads NAGVMQNPRHLVRRRGQEARLRCSPMKGHSHVYWYRQLPEEGLKFMVYLQKENIIDESGMPKERFSAEFPKEGPSILRIQQVVRGDSAAYFCASSPRDGNQPQHFGDGTRLSIL.